The next 14 T cell receptor beta chains were all read from a single sample in a study of T-cell reconstitution after alpha-beta-depleted transplantation in children. Preparation of the TCRbeta library was carried out with unique molecular identifiers. TCRdb ran MiXCR on the PCR reads and lists one entry per CDR3 protein. The sample comprises 130,000 or so distinct CDR3 sequences, 9.5% to 10% of which are singletons, and around 24% rests with the top ten. The sequencing used PBMCs, mostly from graft donor cells, collected 180 days after TCRalphabeta/CD19-depleted stem cell transplant. These TCRs come from a girl in the first two years of life who had a stem cell transplant for combined immunodeficiency, so the T cells may come from the graft donor.

The V call is TRBV15, the J call TRBJ2-7; D unresolved. From germline, CDR1 is LNHNV and CDR2 YYDKDF (reference sequence). There are 13 residues in the CDR3. V was trimmed by 0 bases and J by 3 bases, leaving 6 bases between them. The CDR3 sequence: CATSRDQFYEQYF. Here the CDR3 DNA reads TGTGCCACCAGCAGAGATCAATTCTACGAGCAGTACTTC.

V usage is TRBV20-1 and J usage is TRBJ2-1; maybe TRBD2 (7 bases). Germline CDR1 and CDR2: DFQATT and SNEGSKA (reference sequence). The V gene lost 0 bases and the J gene lost 0 bases, with 18 bases spanning the gap. The length of the CDR3 is 18 residues. The CDR3 is CSARDPPGGPYSYNEQFF. DNA of the CDR3: TGCAGTGCTAGAGATCCTCCCGGGGGGCCCTACTCCTACAATGAGCAGTTCTTC.

With respect to this clonotype: The junction departs from germline at one end; a sequencing error may be responsible. The chain recombines TRBV12-3 or TRBV12-4 with TRBJ1-5, with a tentative D call TRBD1 (5 bases). The CDR3 is 14 residues long. The CDR3 protein is CASSLAGVGQPHHF. The CDR3 coding sequence is TGTGCCAGCAGTTTAGCAGGGGTCGGTCAGCCCCATCATTTT.

This clonotype occurred a few times. The CDR3 sequence: CASSSTGRGNTGELFF. The CDR3 coding sequence is TGCGCCAGCAGCTCGACAGGGAGAGGGAACACCGGGGAGCTGTTTTTT. This chain connects TRBV5-1 to TRBJ2-2, with TRBD1 matching over 7 bases. Per germline, CDR1 SGHRS and CDR2 YFSETQ. Losses at the gene ends were 3 bases for V and 1 base for J; bases not matched to a gene: 6. This CDR3 comprises 16 residues.

This rearrangement joins TRBV7-9 to TRBJ2-5; D not certain. The V end was cut by 3 bases, the J end by 1 base, with 6 bases between. CDR3 size: 13 residues. Germline CDR1 is SEHNR and CDR2 is FQNEAQ (reference sequence). The CDR3 nucleotides are TGTGCCAGCAGCTTTCCCGGCCAAGAGACCCAGTACTTC. Protein product: CASSFPGQETQYF.

A few counts support this clonotype. The V and J genes are TRBV10-3 and TRBJ2-5; no clear D gene. V lost 3 bases and J lost 4, with 12 bases in between. This CDR3 is 14 amino acids long. The germline gives CDR1 ENHRY, CDR2 SYGVKD. The CDR3 protein is CAISEARQVETQYF. DNA for the CDR3: TGTGCCATCAGTGAAGCCAGGCAAGTAGAGACCCAGTACTTC.

In its sample, this clonotype was seen many times. V and J are TRBV5-6 and TRBJ2-3; D may match TRBD1 or TRBD2 (5 bases each). This CDR3 comprises 17 residues. CDR1 and CDR2 (germline): SGHDT, YYEEEE. The V gene lost 1 base and the J gene lost 0 bases, with 15 bases spanning the gap. CDR3 nucleotide sequence: TGTGCCAGCAGCTTGTGGGGGAGCTTTTCTAGCACAGATACGCAGTATTTT. This codes for CASSLWGSFSSTDTQYF.

This clonotype was seen ten or more times. The genes are TRBV20-1 and TRBJ2-1; 12 nucleotides match TRBD2. The CDR3 totals 17 residues. Germline loops: CDR1 DFQATT, CDR2 SNEGSKA (reference sequence). The junction had 8 bases not matched to a gene; V was cut back by 5 bases and J by 0 bases. DNA of the CDR3: TGCAGTGCTGAACTAGCGGGGGGCTCCCTCTCCTACAATGAGCAGTTCTTC. Amino acids: CSAELAGGSLSYNEQFF.

This clonotype came up a few times. The rearrangement links TRBV6-2 or TRBV6-3 to TRBJ2-1; weak D call: TRBD1 (5 bases). Germline CDR1 MNHEY, CDR2 SVGEGT. The CDR3 sequence is 17 residues long. Trimming took 0 bases from V and 7 from J, leaving 19 bases between them. CDR3 sequence: CASSYSPTAPMANEQFF. CDR3 bases: TGTGCCAGCAGTTACTCCCCGACAGCACCGATGGCAAATGAGCAGTTCTTC.

This chain uses TRBV5-6 with TRBJ1-2; TRBD1 aligns across 7 bases. V was pared by 6 bases and J by 4 bases, with 6 bases of the junction left unmatched. The germline V gene has CDR1 SGHDT and CDR2 YYEEEE. The CDR3 totals 13 residues. The CDR3 DNA reads as TGTGCCAGCATCTTCGGGACAGTCTATGGCTACACCTTC. As protein: CASIFGTVYGYTF.

This clonotype was found many times. The chain couples TRBV20-1 to TRBJ2-5; the D gene is possibly TRBD2 (6 bases). In germline, CDR1 is DFQATT, CDR2 SNEGSKA (reference sequence). Trimming stripped 6 bases from V and 2 bases from J, with 13 bases between. The CDR3 length is 13 residues. The CDR3 loop is CSASWGVQETQYF. The CDR3 DNA is TGCAGTGCCTCCTGGGGGGTACAAGAGACCCAGTACTTC.

The chain uses TRBV20-1 and TRBJ2-7; weak D call: TRBD2 (5 bases). Germline lookup yields CDR1 DFQATT and CDR2 SNEGSKA (reference sequence). The CDR3 loop spans 14 amino acids. V was cut by 1 base and J by 7 bases, with 17 bases left in between. CDR3 sequence (DNA): TGCAGTGCTAGAGTCCCGGGAAAGCCCTTGGAGCAGTACTTC. This sequence encodes CSARVPGKPLEQYF.

Only a few counts were recorded for this clonotype. V gene TRBV12-3 or TRBV12-4 combines with J gene TRBJ1-1, with D tentatively TRBD1 (6 bases). V was trimmed by 6 bases and J by 5 bases, leaving 13 bases between them. This CDR3 has 13 residues. CDR3 protein: CASSPTGRTEAFF. In nucleotides, the CDR3 is TGTGCCAGCAGCCCCACAGGGAGAACTGAAGCTTTCTTT.

The V gene is TRBV5-1, the J gene TRBJ2-7, with a weak D call TRBD1 (6 bases). The CDR3 runs to 16 residues. Per germline, CDR1 SGHRS and CDR2 YFSETQ. The V and J ends lost 4 bases and 6 bases respectively, with 23 bases between them. The CDR3 DNA reads as TGCGCCAGCAGCGGGAAAGCCGGACAGAGTTTCGCCGAGCAGTACTTC. Amino acids: CASSGKAGQSFAEQYF.